The 23 T cell receptor beta chains below come from one sample, sequenced in a study of CD8+ T cells in alopecia areata. Reverse transcribed after extraction, RNA yielded cDNA as the sequencing template. Assay used: immunoSEQ multiplex PCR; TCRdb lists only in-frame clones, some missing. The repertoire holds about 140,000 clones, roughly 82% seen once, with approximately 25% in the top ten. Noted treatment: oral pan-JAK inhibitor, 5-10 mg twice daily. The sample was CD8+ T cells sorted from blood, taken at week 4, from a patient treated with tofacitinib. The receptors come from a human donor with alopecia areata.

The chain employs TRBV6-5 and TRBJ2-7, with 8 bases aligning to TRBD1. The germline CDR1 and CDR2 sequences are MNHEY and SVGAGI. The CDR3 consists of 16 residues. V shed 2 bases, J shed 5 bases, and the junction held 11 bases outside the gene matches. The CDR3 sequence is CASSYTPGQARHEQYF. The DNA of the CDR3 is TGTGCCAGCAGTTACACCCCGGGACAGGCGAGGCACGAGCAGTACTTC.

The chain carries TRBV19 and TRBJ1-1, with D hard to call. Between the trimmed V and J ends, which lost 6 bases and 6 bases, there was a span of 14 bases. This CDR3 is built from 13 residues. CDR1 and CDR2 (germline): LNHDA, SQIVND (reference sequence). The CDR3 nucleotides are TGTGCCAGTAGCTTCTCTCCACGCGCTGAAGCTTTCTTT. This codes for CASSFSPRAEAFF.

This CDR3 reads CAISDQAAGETQYF. Here the CDR3 DNA reads TGTGCCATCAGTGACCAGGCTGCGGGGGAGACCCAGTACTTC. The chain recombines TRBV10-3 with TRBJ2-5; maybe TRBD2 (6 bases). From germline, CDR1 is ENHRY and CDR2 SYGVKD. The CDR3 has 14 residues. The V gene lost 3 bases and the J gene lost 5 bases, with 13 bases spanning the gap.

This clone has a single count. The CDR3 reads CASSYEGGTEAFF. The CDR3 region has the DNA TGTGCCAGCAGTTATGAGGGAGGCACTGAAGCTTTCTTT. The chain links TRBV6-5 to TRBJ1-1; D uncertain. CDR1 and CDR2 from the germline V gene are MNHEY and SVGAGI. Trimming removed 3 bases at V and 4 bases at J, with 9 bases between. There are 13 residues in the CDR3.

V is TRBV5-1 and J is TRBJ1-1; the D is unclear. V lost 1 base, J lost 4 bases, and 8 bases lay in between. The CDR3 loop spans 13 amino acids. CDR1 SGHRS and CDR2 YFSETQ come from the germline V gene. DNA of the CDR3: TGCGCCAGCAGCTTGCGCGGGATCACTGAAGCTTTCTTT. This translates into CASSLRGITEAFF.

The chain carries TRBV13 and TRBJ1-2, with D perhaps matching TRBD1 (5 bases). V was clipped by 5 bases and J by 6 bases, with 22 bases between them. Germline V gene data show CDR1 as PRHDT and CDR2 as FYEKMQ (reference sequence). This CDR3 is built from 16 residues. The CDR3 DNA reads as TGTGCCAGCAGCCCCAAAGGGGAAAGGCCGCTGGATGGCTACACCTTC. It specifies CASSPKGERPLDGYTF.

J is TRBJ1-6 and V is TRBV7-8; TRBD1 matches at 8 bases. Germline V lookup: CDR1 SGHVS, CDR2 FQNEAQ. V lost 1 base, J lost 8 bases, and 1 base stayed unmatched. This CDR3 region has 14 residues. This chain's CDR3 is CASSLDRGYSPLHF. CDR3 bases: TGTGCCAGCAGCTTAGACAGGGGGTATTCACCCCTCCACTTT.

The rearrangement uses TRBV7-9 and TRBJ2-7; D perhaps matches TRBD1 (6 bases). The CDR3 is 14 residues long. CDR1 is SEHNR, CDR2 FQNEAQ, per germline (reference sequence). V gave up 5 bases and J gave up 2 bases, with 13 bases separating them. The CDR3 DNA reads TGTGCCAGCAGCCGACAGGATAACCCCTACGAGCAGTACTTC. Its translation: CASSRQDNPYEQYF. The entire variable domain, with the rest obtained from reference TRBV7-9 and TRBJ2-7, is as follows: DTGVSQNPRHKITKRGQNVTFRCDPISEHNRLYWYRQTLGQGPEFLTYFQNEAQLEKSRLLSDRFSAERPKGSFSTLEIQRTEQGDSAMYLCASSRQDNPYEQYFGPGTRLTVT.

The V gene is TRBV2, the J gene TRBJ1-5; a weak D match, TRBD1 (6 bases). The germline gives CDR1 SNHLY, CDR2 FYNNEI. The CDR3 totals 14 residues. Trimming left V 4 bases short and J 4 bases short, with 11 bases between. For the CDR3, the DNA is TGTGCCAGCAGTGGTAGACAGGATAATCAGCCCCAGCATTTT. The encoded protein is CASSGRQDNQPQHF.

This clone was found once. The chain links TRBV7-6 to TRBJ2-7; 8 bases agree with TRBD1. From germline, CDR1 is SGHVS and CDR2 FNYEAQ. The CDR3 totals 16 residues. The junction had 9 bases not matched to a gene; V was cut back by 1 base and J by 4 bases. CDR3 bases: TGTGCCAGCAGCTTAGAAGGGACAGGAGGATCGTACGAGCAGTACTTC. It codes for CASSLEGTGGSYEQYF.

This clone was counted a single time. The gene calls are TRBV15 and TRBJ2-5; either TRBD1 or TRBD2 may fit D (5 bases each). The V end lost 5 bases, the J end lost 7 bases, and 26 bases lay between the germline ends. Germline-derived CDR1 and CDR2 are LNHNV and YYDKDF (reference sequence). The CDR3 spans 17 residues. This chain's CDR3 is CATSRVGATLTEGTQYF. The CDR3 coding sequence is TGTGCCACCAGCCGAGTCGGGGCCACACTGACCGAGGGGACCCAGTACTTC.

The chain has TRBV14 and TRBJ1-1, with D possibly matching TRBD1 (5 bases). V was shortened by 5 bases and J by 2 bases, with 12 bases between the two germline ends. The V gene's germline CDR1 is SGHDN and CDR2 FVKESK. There are 14 residues in the CDR3. CDR3 nucleotide sequence: TGTGCCAGCAGCTCCCGAGGGGCCAACACTGAAGCTTTCTTT. The encoded protein is CASSSRGANTEAFF.

A few counts support this clone. This same CDR3 is encoded by further DNA sequences in the sample. The J gene is TRBJ2-5, the V gene TRBV27; perhaps TRBD2 as D (5 bases). The CDR3 sequence is 15 residues long. The V gene's germline CDR1 is MNHEY and CDR2 SMNVEV (reference sequence). V lost 3 bases to trimming and J lost 2 bases, with 13 bases between them. CDR3 sequence reads: CASSLSGLLQETQYF. The CDR3 DNA follows: TGTGCCAGCAGTTTGTCCGGACTCTTGCAAGAGACCCAGTACTTC.

This clone was seen once. The J gene is TRBJ2-7, the V gene TRBV9; D is possibly TRBD2 (7 bases). The CDR3 sequence is 15 residues long. Between the trimmed V and J ends, which lost 0 bases and 2 bases, there was a span of 12 bases. Germline V gene data show CDR1 as SGDLS and CDR2 as YYNGEE. In DNA form, the CDR3 reads TGTGCCAGCAGCGTAGGGGGGGGCTACGCCTACGAGCAGTACTTC. It encodes CASSVGGGYAYEQYF.

The rearrangement links TRBV27 to TRBJ2-1; 8 bases fit TRBD1. CDR1 is MNHEY and CDR2 is SMNVEV in the germline V gene (reference sequence). The CDR3 runs to 14 residues. V shed 5 bases and J 2 bases; nucleotides not matched to a gene: 2. As DNA, the CDR3 is TGTGCCAGCAGTATACAGGGGGCCTACAATGAGCAGTTCTTC. It codes for CASSIQGAYNEQFF.

V gene TRBV19 combines with J gene TRBJ2-5; D possibly corresponds to TRBD2 (6 bases). CDR1 is LNHDA, CDR2 SQIVND, per germline (reference sequence). The CDR3 totals 16 residues. V was clipped by 3 bases and J by 0 bases, with 14 bases between them. The CDR3 loop reads CASSMEGRRYQETQYF. The CDR3 coding sequence is TGTGCCAGTAGTATGGAGGGCAGGAGGTACCAAGAGACCCAGTACTTC.

This chain links TRBV29-1 with TRBJ2-6; TRBD1 aligns across 9 bases. The CDR3 is 17 residues long. Germline V CDR1 and CDR2: SQVTM, ANQGSEA. With V trimmed by 4 bases and J by 0 bases, 7 bases remained unmatched. The CDR3 sequence: CSVAGTGSSSGANVLTF. The CDR3 DNA is TGCAGCGTTGCCGGGACAGGGTCTAGCTCTGGGGCCAACGTCCTGACTTTC.

The chain combines TRBV7-2 with TRBJ2-7; 7 nucleotides agree with TRBD1. The CDR3 runs 14 residues. J gave up 1 base and V 5 bases, and 5 bases lay outside the gene matches. Per germline, CDR1 SGHTA and CDR2 FQGNSA. For the CDR3, the DNA is TGTGCCAGCAGCCCTCGGGACAGTTCCTACGAGCAGTACTTC. It translates to CASSPRDSSYEQYF.

The chain joins TRBV7-9 to TRBJ2-7; D unclear. This CDR3 has 13 residues. Germline loops: CDR1 SEHNR, CDR2 FQNEAQ (reference sequence). Trimming took off 5 bases at V and 7 bases at J, with 15 bases between the two ends. CDR3 amino acids: CASSRGVPWEQYF. The CDR3 DNA reads as TGTGCCAGCAGCCGAGGAGTCCCTTGGGAGCAGTACTTC.

The chain is built from TRBV7-3 and TRBJ1-1; D not resolved. Trimming left V 2 bases short and J 1 base short, with 8 bases between. Germline CDR1 is SGHTA and CDR2 is FQGTGA. The CDR3 is 14 amino acids. CDR3 in amino acids: CASSLWVGNTEAFF. In nucleotides, the CDR3 is TGTGCCAGCAGCTTATGGGTGGGGAACACTGAAGCTTTCTTT.

V usage is TRBV5-1 and J usage is TRBJ1-1; no definite D call. Trimming removed 0 bases from V and 3 bases from J, with 12 bases in between. The CDR3 loop spans 15 amino acids. Germline V gene lookup returns CDR1 SGHRS and CDR2 YFSETQ. CDR3 amino acids: CASSLDPSMYTEAFF. Here the CDR3 DNA reads TGCGCCAGCAGCTTGGACCCCTCGATGTACACTGAAGCTTTCTTT.

The chain carries TRBV7-9 and TRBJ2-1; no clear D. Trimming left V 1 base short and J 8 bases short, with 9 bases between. Germline V gene lookup returns CDR1 SEHNR and CDR2 FQNEAQ (reference sequence). The CDR3 is 13 residues long. The CDR3, as DNA: TGTGCCAGCAGCTTAGAGAACAGAGATGAGCAGTTCTTC. Its protein product is CASSLENRDEQFF.

This clone has a handful of counts. The chain uses TRBV29-1 and TRBJ1-4; D unresolved. V was pared by 6 bases and J by 13 bases, with 12 bases between. Germline CDR1 is SQVTM and CDR2 is ANQGSEA. CDR3 length equals 10 residues. The CDR3 nucleotides read TGCAGCGTCGGCCCTGACCCACTGTTTTTT. The encoded protein is CSVGPDPLFF.